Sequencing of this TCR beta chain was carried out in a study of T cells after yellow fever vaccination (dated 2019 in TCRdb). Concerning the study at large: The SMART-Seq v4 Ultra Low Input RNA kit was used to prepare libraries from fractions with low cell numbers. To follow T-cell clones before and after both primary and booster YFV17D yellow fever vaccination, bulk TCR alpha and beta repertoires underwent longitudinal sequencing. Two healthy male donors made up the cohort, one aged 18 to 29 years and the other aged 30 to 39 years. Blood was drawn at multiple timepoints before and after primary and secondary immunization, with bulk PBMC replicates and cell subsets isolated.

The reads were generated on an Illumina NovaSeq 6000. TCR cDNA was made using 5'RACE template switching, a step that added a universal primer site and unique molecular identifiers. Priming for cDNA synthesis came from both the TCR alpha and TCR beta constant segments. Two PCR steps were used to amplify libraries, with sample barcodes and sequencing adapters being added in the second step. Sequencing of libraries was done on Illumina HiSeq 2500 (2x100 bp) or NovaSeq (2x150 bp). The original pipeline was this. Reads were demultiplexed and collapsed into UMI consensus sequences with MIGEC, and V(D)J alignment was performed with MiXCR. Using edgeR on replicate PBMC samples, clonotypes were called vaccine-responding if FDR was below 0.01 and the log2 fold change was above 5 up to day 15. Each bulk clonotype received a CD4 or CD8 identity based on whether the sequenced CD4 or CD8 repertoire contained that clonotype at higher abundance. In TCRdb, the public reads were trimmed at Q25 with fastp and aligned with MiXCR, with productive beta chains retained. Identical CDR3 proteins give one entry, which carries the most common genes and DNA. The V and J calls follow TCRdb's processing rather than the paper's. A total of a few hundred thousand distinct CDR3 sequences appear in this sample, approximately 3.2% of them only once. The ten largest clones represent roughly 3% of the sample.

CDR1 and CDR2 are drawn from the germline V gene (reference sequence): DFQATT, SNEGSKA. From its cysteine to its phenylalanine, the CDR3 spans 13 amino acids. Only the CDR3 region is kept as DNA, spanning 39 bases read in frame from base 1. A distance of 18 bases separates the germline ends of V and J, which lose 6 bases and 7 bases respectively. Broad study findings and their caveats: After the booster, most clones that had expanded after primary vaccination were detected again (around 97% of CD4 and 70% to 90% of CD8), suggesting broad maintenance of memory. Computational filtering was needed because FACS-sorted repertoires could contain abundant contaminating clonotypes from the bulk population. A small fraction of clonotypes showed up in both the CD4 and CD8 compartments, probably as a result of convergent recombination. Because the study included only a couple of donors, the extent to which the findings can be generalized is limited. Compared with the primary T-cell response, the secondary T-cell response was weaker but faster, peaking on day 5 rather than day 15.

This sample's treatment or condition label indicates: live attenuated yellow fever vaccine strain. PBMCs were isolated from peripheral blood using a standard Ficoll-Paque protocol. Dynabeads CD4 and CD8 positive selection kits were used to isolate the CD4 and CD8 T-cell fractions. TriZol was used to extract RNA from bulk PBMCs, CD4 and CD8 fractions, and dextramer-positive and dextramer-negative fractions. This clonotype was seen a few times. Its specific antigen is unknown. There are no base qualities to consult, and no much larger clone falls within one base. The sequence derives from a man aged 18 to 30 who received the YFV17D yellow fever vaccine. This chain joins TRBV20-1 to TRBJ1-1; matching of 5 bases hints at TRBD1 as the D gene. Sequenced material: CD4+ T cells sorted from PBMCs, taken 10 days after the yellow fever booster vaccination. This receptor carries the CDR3 CSATGRGGDEAFF. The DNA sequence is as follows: TGCAGTGCCACAGGACGGGGGGGGGATGAAGCTTTCTTT.